This TCR beta chain comes out of a study of T cells expressing NK-cell markers (dated by TCRdb to about 2020). Concerning the study at large: TCR beta-chain repertoires were profiled in sorted CD3+CD56+NKG2C+, CD3+CD56+NKG2C- and CD3+CD56-NKG2C+ T-cell subsets from roughly eight donors. The eight sequenced donors were randomly selected healthy volunteers, three men and five women. Among the eight sequenced donors, only one was HCMV-seronegative, while the other seven were HCMV-seropositive. Libraries were sequenced as 2 x 150 bp reads on Illumina HiSeq 2000/2500, MiSeq or NextSeq. Study-wide findings and limitations: In about six donors, the dominant CD3+CD56+NKG2C+ clonotypes were found to rank among the top 10 CD8+ clonotypes and to make up about 1.0-8% of CD8+ T cells. Those dominant clonotypes were again the most abundant among CD3+CD56-NKG2C+ cells in a few donors, at about 25-60.1%. Whether the expanded NKG2C-expressing T cell clones were specific for HCMV antigens was left unclear.

A note on this clonotype: Its antigen remains undetermined.

The CDR3 numbers 16 residues from cysteine through phenylalanine. Only the protein is available. CDR1 and CDR2 (SEHNR, FQNEAQ) derive from the germline V gene (reference sequence). To determine HCMV serostatus, a commercial ELISA kit was used to detect HCMV-specific IgG in serum. Ficoll density gradient centrifugation was used to isolate peripheral blood mononuclear cells from blood. Sequencing took place on an Illumina HiSeq 2000. TCR beta cDNA libraries were prepared using 5'RACE template switching, which introduced a universal primer site and unique molecular identifiers. Priming for cDNA synthesis came from the TCR beta constant segment, and two successive PCR amplification steps followed. In the authors' own workflow: MIGEC handled demultiplexing of the reads and grouping by UMI, while MiTCR was used to assemble and quantify clonotypes. Only TCR cDNA sequences supported by at least two reads were kept to exclude erroneous sequences. The tcR package was used for downstream repertoire analysis, and clonotypes were matched between fractions using CDR3 nucleotide sequence together with V segment. VDJmatch was used to annotate antigen specificity against VDJdb, with one amino acid substitution in CDR3 permitted. The reads were reprocessed in TCRdb, with one entry per CDR3 protein sequence and no accompanying DNA. These V and J calls are TCRdb output, not the study's own analysis. For this sample, the table gives fewer than 200,000 distinct CDR3 sequences. Less than 20% of the sample goes to the ten largest clones.

The TCR originated in a woman between 18 and 69 years old in good health. Sequenced sample: blood T cells: a sorted CD56 or NKG2C T cell subset, CD4+ or CD8+ T cells, or bulk PBMC T cells (not recorded which). Recombination connected TRBV7-9 to TRBJ2-5; TCRdb's D gene call, TRBD1, goes unchecked for lack of DNA. The CDR3 protein: CASSLGIGTVQETQYF.